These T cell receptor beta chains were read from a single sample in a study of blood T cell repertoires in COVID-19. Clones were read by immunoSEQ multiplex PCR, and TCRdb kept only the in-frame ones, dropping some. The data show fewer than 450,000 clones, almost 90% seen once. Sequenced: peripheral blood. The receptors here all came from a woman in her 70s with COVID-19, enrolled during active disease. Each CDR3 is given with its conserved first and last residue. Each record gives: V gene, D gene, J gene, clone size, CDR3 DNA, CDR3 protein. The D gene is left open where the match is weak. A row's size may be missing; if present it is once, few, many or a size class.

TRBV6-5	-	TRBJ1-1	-	TGTGCCAGCAGTTACGAGGGTAGGACTGAAGCTTTCTTT	CASSYEGRTEAFF
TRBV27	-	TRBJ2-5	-	TGTGCCAGCAGTTTTTCCCCCCCCAGCGTCGGGGGGCCGCAAGAGACCCAGTACTTC	CASSFSPPSVGGPQETQYF
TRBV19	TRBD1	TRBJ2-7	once	TGTGCCAGTAGTGCGACAGGGTTCAGGTACGAGCAGTACTTC	CASSATGFRYEQYF
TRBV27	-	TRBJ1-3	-	TGTGCCAGCAGGAAAGGGGGAGGAAACACCATATATTTT	CASRKGGGNTIYF
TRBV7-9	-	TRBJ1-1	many	TGTGCCAGCAGCTTACAGGAGAACACTGAAGCTTTCTTT	CASSLQENTEAFF
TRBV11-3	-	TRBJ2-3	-	TGTGCCAGCAGCTCCCGAGGGGGTGTGGATACGCAGTATTTT	CASSSRGGVDTQYF
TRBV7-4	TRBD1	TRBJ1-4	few	TGTGCCAGCAGCTTCCCGGGACAGGCCCTCCTGCTTAATGAAAAACTGTTTTTT	CASSFPGQALLLNEKLFF
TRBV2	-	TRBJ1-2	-	TGTGCCAGCAGACTAGAACAGACTAACTATGGCTACACCTTC	CASRLEQTNYGYTF
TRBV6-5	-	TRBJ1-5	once	TGTGCCAGCGGGGGCAGAACCAGCAATCAGCCCCAGCATTTT	CASGGRTSNQPQHF
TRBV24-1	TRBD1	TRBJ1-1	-	TGTGCCACCAGTGATGCGACAGGGGGGACTGAAGCTTTCTTT	CATSDATGGTEAFF
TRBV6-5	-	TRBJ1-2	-	TGTGCCAGCAGTTACTCGACCGGGAAAGGCTACACCTTC	CASSYSTGKGYTF
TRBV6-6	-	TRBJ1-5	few	TGTGCCAGCACCAACGAGGTCACCAATCAGCCCCAGCATTTT	CASTNEVTNQPQHF
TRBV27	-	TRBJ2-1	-	TGTGCCAGCAGTTTACGGACAGAATCTTACAATGAGCAGTTCTTC	CASSLRTESYNEQFF
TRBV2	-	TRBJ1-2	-	TGTGCCAGCAGTGAAGCGGGGGACTTTGATAACTATGGCTACACCTTC	CASSEAGDFDNYGYTF
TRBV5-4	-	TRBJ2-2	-	TGTGCCAGCAGCTTGAGGACAAACACCGGGGAGCTGTTTTTT	CASSLRTNTGELFF
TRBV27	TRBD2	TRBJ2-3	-	TGTGCCAGCAGTTTAAGCGGGGGGGCGGGGGATACGCAGTATTTT	CASSLSGGAGDTQYF
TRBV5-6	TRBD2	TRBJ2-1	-	TGTGCCAGCAGTTCCGGGACTAGCGTTGGTGAGCAGTTCTTC	CASSSGTSVGEQFF
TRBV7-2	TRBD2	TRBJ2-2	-	TGTGCCAGCAGCCCGCGGGGGGTAAACACCGGGGAGCTGTTTTTT	CASSPRGVNTGELFF
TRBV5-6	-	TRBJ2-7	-	TGTGCCAGCAGCTTTCATAGTGGCAGGGCTAGCTCCTACGAGCAGTACTTC	CASSFHSGRASSYEQYF
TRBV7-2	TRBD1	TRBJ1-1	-	TGTGCCAGCAGCTCTCGGACAGGGAGGGAAGCTTTCTTT	CASSSRTGREAFF
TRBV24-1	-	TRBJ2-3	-	TGTGCCACCAGTGACTGGCAGAGCACAGATACGCAGTATTTT	CATSDWQSTDTQYF
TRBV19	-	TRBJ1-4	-	TGTGCCAGTAGTCTCAGGGAAATTGATGAAAAACTGTTTTTT	CASSLREIDEKLFF
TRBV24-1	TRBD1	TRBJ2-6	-	TGTGCCACCCAGAGAGGACAGGGGGCGTACGGGGCCAACGTCCTGACTTTC	CATQRGQGAYGANVLTF
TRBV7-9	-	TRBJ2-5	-	TGTGCCAGCAAGGGACCGGGGGAAGAGACCCAGTACTTC	CASKGPGEETQYF
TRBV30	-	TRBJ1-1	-	TGTGCCTGGAGTCTAGGGGGGAACACTGAAGCTTTCTTT	CAWSLGGNTEAFF
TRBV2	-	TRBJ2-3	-	TGTGCCAGCACAGGGGAGCCAGCAGATACGCAGTATTTT	CASTGEPADTQYF
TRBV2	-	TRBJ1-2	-	TGTGCCAGCAGTGAAGCGCGGGTGAACTATGGCTACACCTTC	CASSEARVNYGYTF
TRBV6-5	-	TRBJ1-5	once	TGTGCCAGCATTTCTAGAGGCAATCAGCCCCAGCATTTT	CASISRGNQPQHF
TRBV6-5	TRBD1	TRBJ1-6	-	TGTGCCAGCAGTAAAACAGAAGGGGGCAATTCACCCCTCCACTTT	CASSKTEGGNSPLHF
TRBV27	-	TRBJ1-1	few	TGTGCCAGCAGTTTATCGATAATGCAGATCACTGAAGCTTTCTTT	CASSLSIMQITEAFF
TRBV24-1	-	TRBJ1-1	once	TGTGCCACCAGTGATTTCCTCTTCTCCTACCCACGTGGGCAAGCTTTCTTT	CATSDFLFSYPRGQAFF
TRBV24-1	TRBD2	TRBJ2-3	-	TGTGCCACCAGTGATCCCGGGACTAGCGGGGGGAGCACAGATACGCAGTATTTT	CATSDPGTSGGSTDTQYF
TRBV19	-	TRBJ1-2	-	TGTGCCAGTAGTATAGCAGCAGGGGATGGCTACACCTTC	CASSIAAGDGYTF
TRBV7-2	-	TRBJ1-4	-	TGTGCCAGCAGCCCTGGAGTCTTCCAGGGCAGTGAAAAACTGTTTTTT	CASSPGVFQGSEKLFF
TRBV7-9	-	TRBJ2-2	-	TGTGCCAGCAGCCTCCTTGGGGGGGGCCGGGACACCGGGGAGCTGTTTTTT	CASSLLGGGRDTGELFF
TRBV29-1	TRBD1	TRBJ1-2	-	TGCAGCGTTCCGACAGGGGCGAACTATGGCTACACCTTC	CSVPTGANYGYTF
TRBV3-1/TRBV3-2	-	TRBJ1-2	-	TGTGCCAGCAGCCAAGATTCAAGGGCGGGGGTGGCTAACTATGGCTACACCTTC	CASSQDSRAGVANYGYTF
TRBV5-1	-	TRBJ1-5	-	TGCGCCAGCAGCTTGGACGGGGACAATCAGCCCCAGCATTTT	CASSLDGDNQPQHF
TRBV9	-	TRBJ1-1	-	TGTGCCAGCAGCCCCTCGGACAGTTTGAACACTGAAGCTTTCTTT	CASSPSDSLNTEAFF
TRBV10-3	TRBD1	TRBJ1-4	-	TGTGCCATCAGTTTAACAGGGGGAAGTGAAAAACTGTTTTTT	CAISLTGGSEKLFF
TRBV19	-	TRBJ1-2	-	TGTGCCGGATTGACAGGTATCTATGGCTACACCTTC	CAGLTGIYGYTF
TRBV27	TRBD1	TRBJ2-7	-	TGTGCCAGCAGTGCGGTGAGGACAGGGGGCGTCTACGAGCAGTACTTC	CASSAVRTGGVYEQYF
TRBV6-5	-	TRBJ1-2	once	TGTGCCAGCAGCCCGGACACTAACTATGGCTACACCTTC	CASSPDTNYGYTF
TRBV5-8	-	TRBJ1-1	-	TGTGCCAGCAGCTTGACCCCAAGAGGAACTGAAGCTTTCTTT	CASSLTPRGTEAFF
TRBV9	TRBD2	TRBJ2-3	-	TGTGCCAGCAGCCGGACTAGCGGGCTCGCCAGCACAGATACGCAGTATTTT	CASSRTSGLASTDTQYF
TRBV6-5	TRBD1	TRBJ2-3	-	TGTGCCAGCAGTCCTTCGAGGGGGCAATCAGATACGCAGTATTTT	CASSPSRGQSDTQYF
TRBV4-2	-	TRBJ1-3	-	TGTGCCAGCAGCCAAGAGGGGGCGCGGGGAAACACCATATATTTT	CASSQEGARGNTIYF
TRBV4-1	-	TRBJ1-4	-	TGCGCCAGCAGCCTTAAACCGGGACACGATTCAACTAATGAAAAACTGTTTTTT	CASSLKPGHDSTNEKLFF
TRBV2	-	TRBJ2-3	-	TGTGCCAGCACTCCGGCCGGGTGGGGAGCAGATACGCAGTATTTT	CASTPAGWGADTQYF
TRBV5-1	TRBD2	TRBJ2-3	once	TGCGCCAGCAGCACCGGGACTAGCGGGGCACTCACAGATACGCAGTATTTT	CASSTGTSGALTDTQYF
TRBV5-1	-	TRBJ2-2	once	TGCGCCAGCAGCTTGGCAGTGAATGCGAACACCGGGGAGCTGTTTTTT	CASSLAVNANTGELFF
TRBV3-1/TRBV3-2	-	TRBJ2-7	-	TGTGCCAGCAGCCAAGAAGTCGGCGGAGGGGCGCAGTACTTC	CASSQEVGGGAQYF
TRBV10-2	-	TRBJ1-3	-	TGCGCCAGCAGTGAGTCAAGGGGTAACTCTGGAAACACCATATATTTT	CASSESRGNSGNTIYF
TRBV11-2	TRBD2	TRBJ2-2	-	TGTGCCAGCAGCGGGGGACTAGCGGGGGGCCCCACCGGGGAGCTGTTTTTT	CASSGGLAGGPTGELFF